This TCR beta chain was obtained from a study of blood T cells in healthy people across ages. Donors were systemically healthy Caucasian individuals from Russia aged roughly 6 to 95 years. Study findings and constraints: A conclusive naive versus antigen-experienced comparison was prevented by the unsorted PBMCs.

The CDR3 covers 17 residues. Germline CDR1 is DFQATT and CDR2 is SNEGSKA (reference sequence). V lost 3 bases and J lost 1; bases outside the gene matches: 11. Alongside a J-beta primer mix, a sample-barcoded 5' primer served in a second PCR lasting about 7 to 11 cycles. TCRdb recomputed calls from the 5' RACE reads with MiXCR, one row per CDR3 protein. Of about 1.1 million distinct CDR3 sequences listed, around two fifths are singletons. Of note for this clonotype: As yet, its antigen is unknown.

Sequenced sample: blood. The chain links TRBV20-1 to TRBJ2-1, with 8 bases fitting TRBD1. The source is a man between 18 and 29 years old in good health. The CDR3 sequence: CSARGQEKRGSYNEQFF. In nucleotides, the CDR3 is TGCAGTGCTAGGGGACAGGAAAAACGGGGGTCCTACAATGAGCAGTTCTTC.